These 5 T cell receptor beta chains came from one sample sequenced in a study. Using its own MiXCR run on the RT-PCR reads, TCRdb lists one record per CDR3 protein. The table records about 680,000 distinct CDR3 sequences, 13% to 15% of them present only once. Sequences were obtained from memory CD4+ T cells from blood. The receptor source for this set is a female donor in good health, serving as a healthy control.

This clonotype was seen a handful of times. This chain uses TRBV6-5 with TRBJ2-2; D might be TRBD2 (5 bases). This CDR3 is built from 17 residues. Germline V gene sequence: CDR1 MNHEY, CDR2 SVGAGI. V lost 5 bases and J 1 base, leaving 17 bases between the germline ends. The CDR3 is CASSKSKAEENTGELFF. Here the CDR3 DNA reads TGTGCCAGCAGTAAATCCAAAGCGGAGGAGAACACCGGGGAGCTGTTTTTT.

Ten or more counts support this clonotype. CDR3 region: CSVQILLDGGDTQYF. CDR3 DNA sequence: TGCAGCGTGCAAATACTACTAGACGGGGGAGATACGCAGTATTTT. The rearrangement links TRBV29-1 to TRBJ2-3; D might be TRBD2 (6 bases). CDR1 and CDR2 (germline): SQVTM, ANQGSEA. This CDR3 spans 15 amino acids. V was cut by 6 bases and J by 5 bases, with 21 bases left in between.

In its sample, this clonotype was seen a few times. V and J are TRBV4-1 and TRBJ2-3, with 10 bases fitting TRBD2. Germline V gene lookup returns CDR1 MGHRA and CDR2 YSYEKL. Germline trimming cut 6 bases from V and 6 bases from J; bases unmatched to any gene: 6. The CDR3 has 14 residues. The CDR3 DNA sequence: TGCGCCAGCAGTCTAGCGGGAGAGGGGGATACGCAGTATTTT. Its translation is CASSLAGEGDTQYF.

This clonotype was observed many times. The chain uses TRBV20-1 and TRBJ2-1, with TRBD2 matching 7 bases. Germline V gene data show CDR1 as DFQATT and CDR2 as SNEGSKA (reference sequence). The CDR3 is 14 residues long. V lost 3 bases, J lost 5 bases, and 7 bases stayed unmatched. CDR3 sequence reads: CSASGVAGHNEQFF. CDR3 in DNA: TGCAGTGCTAGTGGTGTAGCGGGCCACAATGAGCAGTTCTTC.

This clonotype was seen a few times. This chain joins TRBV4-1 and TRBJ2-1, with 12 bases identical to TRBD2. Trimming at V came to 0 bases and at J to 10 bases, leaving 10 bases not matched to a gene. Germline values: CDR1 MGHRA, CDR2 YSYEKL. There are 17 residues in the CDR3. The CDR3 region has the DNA TGCGCCAGCAGCCAAGATCAACTAGCGGGAGGATGGGGCGAGCAGTTCTTC. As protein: CASSQDQLAGGWGEQFF.